Listed here is a single T cell receptor (beta chain). No antigen is known for it. Combining a sample-barcoded 5' primer with a J-beta primer mix, a second PCR ran for roughly 7 to 11 cycles. A template-switch adaptor containing 12 random nucleotides labeled each cDNA molecule. TCRdb processed the 5' RACE reads anew with MiXCR; each CDR3 protein has one entry. The sample lists some 1,800,000 distinct CDR3 sequences; about two fifths were seen once. Per-sample yields of isolated PBMCs were at least 6 million. This CDR3 is built from 21 residues. Germline CDR1 reads MNHEY; CDR2 reads SVGAGI. V was pared by 0 bases and J by 8 bases, with 27 bases of the junction left unmatched. This sample stems from a study of blood T cells in healthy people across ages. Points from the study as a whole: There was a strong correlation between TCR beta diversity and naive T cell percentage. Older age went with lower TCR beta diversity per million T cells, in a roughly linear way.

The sample comprised blood. This TCR came from a human donor in good health. The J gene is TRBJ1-2, the V gene TRBV6-5; 7 bases are shared with TRBD1. CDR3 sequence reads: CASSYSIIDSFFGTGVVGYTF. The CDR3 nucleotides read TGTGCCAGCAGTTACTCGATTATTGATTCTTTTTTTGGAACAGGGGTAGTAGGCTACACCTTC.